A single sample gave rise to the 3 T cell receptor beta chains below, sequenced in a study of response to subunit inactivated influenza vaccine (dated by TCRdb to 2017 to 2018). The library was generated by RT-PCR. These reads were obtained on an Illumina HiSeq 2500. TCRdb trimmed the raw reads at Q25, called clones with MiXCR and kept productive beta chains. Each entry is one CDR3 protein sequence, shown with its most common DNA and genes. The sample table shows around 520,000 distinct CDR3 sequences, and roughly 10% are seen once. Roughly 10% of the sample comes from the top ten. Here the sequenced sample was PBMCs from blood, taken on the day of vaccination. The receptors derive from a man aged 45 to 65 who received an inactivated influenza vaccine. Donor details come from another sample of the same person, matched by shared clones.

V usage is TRBV21-1 and J usage is TRBJ2-2; the table's D call TRBD1 went unverified against the DNA. TRBV21-1 represents a pseudogene. The length of the CDR3 is 18 residues. In DNA, the CDR3 is TGTGCCAGCAGCAAAGTGAGGACAGGGGTTCGCGTCGCCGGGGAGCTGTTTTTT. Protein product: CASSKVRTGVRVAGELFF.

This clonotype was seen a few times. V and J are TRBV5-1 and TRBJ2-1; possible D gene TRBD2, 6 bases. The CDR3 has 16 amino acids. Germline values: CDR1 SGHRS, CDR2 YFSETQ. V was cut by 1 base and J by 0 bases, with 11 bases left in between. Here the CDR3 reads CASSLPRDFSYNEQFF. CDR3 coding DNA: TGCGCCAGCAGCTTGCCCCGGGACTTCTCCTACAATGAGCAGTTCTTC.

This clonotype was observed a few times. The chain uses TRBV20-1 and TRBJ2-7; TRBD2 matches at 7 bases. The J segment lost 9 bases and the V segment lost 1 base, leaving 9 bases of the junction unmatched. This CDR3 region has 13 residues. Germline CDR1 and CDR2: DFQATT and SNEGSKA (reference sequence). The CDR3 loop is CSARAGGWFVQYF. The DNA of the CDR3 is TGCAGTGCTAGAGCGGGGGGTTGGTTTGTGCAGTACTTC.